The 20 T cell receptor beta chains reported below all come from one sample, sequenced in a study of T cell changes during pregnancy in multiple sclerosis. Clones were sequenced by immunoSEQ multiplex PCR, and TCRdb holds only the in-frame ones, with some missing. The sample records roughly 93,000 clones, around 94% being singletons. The sample was peripheral blood, taken after pregnancy. Receptors originate from a female donor with multiple sclerosis, enrolled in a pregnancy study.

V usage is TRBV7-9 and J usage is TRBJ2-2; D not certain. There are 14 residues in the CDR3. V was shortened by 5 bases and J by 6 bases, with 13 bases between the two germline ends. Germline lookup yields CDR1 SEHNR and CDR2 FQNEAQ (reference sequence). The CDR3 here is CASSPNWLPGELFF. In nucleotides, the CDR3 is TGTGCCAGCAGCCCCAACTGGTTACCCGGGGAGCTGTTTTTT.

The rearrangement uses TRBV5-1 and TRBJ1-3, with D uncertain. There are 13 residues in the CDR3. CDR1 is SGHRS, CDR2 YFSETQ, per germline. Trimming stripped 4 bases from V and 3 bases from J, with 8 bases between. The chain's CDR3 is CASSLGFGNTIYF. Written as DNA, the CDR3 is TGCGCCAGCAGCCTCGGGTTTGGAAACACCATATATTTT.

The chain employs TRBV6-5 and TRBJ2-1; the match to TRBD2 covers 8 bases. J gave up 10 bases and V 5 bases, and 10 bases lay outside the gene matches. The germline CDR1 and CDR2 sequences are MNHEY and SVGAGI. The CDR3 loop spans 14 amino acids. The CDR3, as DNA: TGTGCCAGCAGTCGACTAGCGCTAGTCGACGAGCAGTTCTTC. Translated: CASSRLALVDEQFF.

This clone was counted a single time. CDR3 DNA sequence: TGTGCCAGCAGCCTCAGGGACACAGACACAGATACGCAGTATTTT. This encodes CASSLRDTDTDTQYF. This chain connects TRBV9 to TRBJ2-3; D is possibly TRBD1 (6 bases). Trimming took 4 bases from V and 2 from J, leaving 14 bases between them. From germline, CDR1 is SGDLS and CDR2 YYNGEE. There are 15 residues in the CDR3.

This chain links TRBV7-8 with TRBJ1-1; maybe TRBD1 (6 bases). Looked up from germline, CDR1 is SGHVS and CDR2 is FQNEAQ. CDR3 length equals 14 residues. V was trimmed by 2 bases and J by 1 base, leaving 8 bases between them. CDR3 nucleotide sequence: TGTGCCAGCAGCTTACGGACAGCGAACACTGAAGCTTTCTTT. Encoded protein: CASSLRTANTEAFF.

The V and J genes are TRBV6-5 and TRBJ2-5; possible D gene TRBD2, 5 bases. V was pared by 6 bases and J by 4 bases, with 15 bases between. Germline-derived CDR1 and CDR2 are MNHEY and SVGAGI. The CDR3 totals 14 residues. The CDR3 spells CASSSGEGRETQYF. CDR3 DNA sequence: TGTGCCAGCAGCTCGGGTGAGGGTCGAGAGACCCAGTACTTC.

This rearrangement joins TRBV7-9 to TRBJ1-2; TRBD1 is a possible D gene (6 bases). V lost 3 bases and J lost 3, with 17 bases in between. Germline CDR1 and CDR2: SEHNR and FQNEAQ (reference sequence). This CDR3 is 16 amino acids long. In nucleotides, the CDR3 is TGTGCCAGCAGCTTTAGCCCACAGGGTGCTCACTATGGCTACACCTTC. Protein: CASSFSPQGAHYGYTF.

The chain combines TRBV9 with TRBJ2-3; 9 bases fit TRBD2. The CDR3 length is 16 residues. Germline-derived CDR1 and CDR2 are SGDLS and YYNGEE. The V segment lost 0 bases and the J segment 4 bases; nucleotides outside the gene matches: 6. The CDR3 region has the DNA TGTGCCAGCAGCGTAGCCGGGACTAGCCGGGCAGATACGCAGTATTTT. Translated, it gives CASSVAGTSRADTQYF.

This clone was detected only a few times. The CDR3 loop is CASSPTGGTYGYTF. CDR3 DNA sequence: TGTGCCAGCAGCCCCACAGGGGGGACCTATGGCTACACCTTC. The chain couples TRBV7-3 to TRBJ1-2; TRBD1 matches at 8 bases. The CDR3 runs 14 residues. Germline V gene sequence: CDR1 SGHTA, CDR2 FQGTGA. Trimming at V came to 5 bases and at J to 4 bases, leaving 6 bases not matched to a gene.

DNA for the CDR3: TGTGCCAGCAGGCCAGGGGGCGCGACTAATGAAAAACTGTTTTTT. This gives the protein CASRPGGATNEKLFF. This chain connects TRBV4-2 to TRBJ1-4; 8 bases fit TRBD1. The germline CDR1 and CDR2 sequences are LGHNA and YNFKEQ. This CDR3 contains 15 residues. The J segment lost 2 bases and the V segment lost 6 bases, leaving 5 bases of the junction unmatched.

The rearrangement uses TRBV27 and TRBJ1-4, with TRBD1 as a possible D gene (6 bases). The CDR3 contains 12 residues. V was shortened by 3 bases and J by 12 bases, with 11 bases between the two germline ends. CDR1 MNHEY and CDR2 SMNVEV come from the germline V gene (reference sequence). The CDR3 reads CASSFLGAELFF. The CDR3 nucleotides read TGTGCCAGCAGTTTTTTGGGGGCGGAACTGTTTTTT.

The V gene is TRBV30, the J gene TRBJ2-5; maybe TRBD1 (5 bases). There are 14 residues in the CDR3. Per germline, CDR1 GTSNPN and CDR2 SVGIG (reference sequence). V dropped 5 bases and J dropped 5 bases, with 18 bases sitting between them. CDR3 protein: CAWAQGVGRETQYF. The CDR3 nucleotides read TGTGCCTGGGCGCAGGGTGTGGGTAGGGAGACCCAGTACTTC.

V gene TRBV10-2 combines with J gene TRBJ2-7, with D possibly matching TRBD2 (6 bases). The CDR3 consists of 13 residues. Germline V gives CDR1 WSHSY, CDR2 SAAADI. V was trimmed by 4 bases and J by 7 bases, leaving 14 bases between them. CDR3 DNA: TGCGCCAGCAGTGCACTAGTGGAGGGGGAGCAGTACTTC. Its protein product is CASSALVEGEQYF.

This chain connects TRBV5-8 to TRBJ1-5; D gene uncertain. V was clipped by 1 base and J by 4 bases, with 12 bases between them. This CDR3 has 15 residues. The germline CDR1 and CDR2 sequences are SGHTS and YDEGEE. The CDR3 loop is CASSLTRASNQPQHF. The CDR3 bases are TGTGCCAGCAGCTTGACTAGGGCATCGAATCAGCCCCAGCATTTT.

The chain combines TRBV6-1 with TRBJ2-6; 7 nucleotides line up with TRBD1. Unmatched junction bases numbered 5, after V lost 7 bases and J lost 2 bases. CDR1 and CDR2 (germline): MNHNS, SASEGT. The CDR3 is 15 amino acids. Here the CDR3 reads CASTFTGAGANVLTF. Here the CDR3 DNA reads TGTGCCAGCACCTTTACAGGGGCTGGGGCCAACGTCCTGACTTTC.

The V and J genes are TRBV10-3 and TRBJ1-2; D possibly corresponds to TRBD1 (6 bases). Germline V CDR1 and CDR2: ENHRY, SYGVKD. Trimming shortened V by 4 bases and J by 0 bases, and 9 bases separated the two germline ends. The CDR3 is 14 residues long. The CDR3 spells CAISADSTNYGYTF. In DNA, the CDR3 is TGTGCCATCAGTGCGGACAGTACTAACTATGGCTACACCTTC.

This clone was seen a single time. The V call is TRBV6-1, the J call TRBJ1-2; TRBD1 matches at 7 bases. CDR1 and CDR2 (germline): MNHNS, SASEGT. The J segment lost 2 bases and the V segment lost 4 bases, leaving 4 bases of the junction unmatched. This CDR3 region has 14 residues. Here the CDR3 reads CASSARQGNYGYTF. The CDR3 region has the DNA TGTGCCAGCAGTGCGCGACAGGGAAACTATGGCTACACCTTC.

This chain links TRBV19 with TRBJ2-7, with 7 bases aligning to TRBD2. There are 17 residues in the CDR3. The V gene's germline CDR1 is LNHDA and CDR2 SQIVND (reference sequence). The ends lost 5 bases at V and 0 bases at J; junction bases unmatched: 13. CDR3 region: CASSPDYAGDTSYEQYF. Here the CDR3 DNA reads TGTGCCAGTAGTCCCGACTATGCGGGAGATACCTCCTACGAGCAGTACTTC.

V usage is TRBV27 and J usage is TRBJ2-7; D remains ambiguous. Germline V CDR1 and CDR2: MNHEY, SMNVEV (reference sequence). The CDR3 is 11 residues long. V was shortened by 5 bases and J by 6 bases, with 8 bases between the two germline ends. The DNA of the CDR3 is TGTGCCAGCAGTACAGAAGGCGAGCAGTACTTC. Translation gives CASSTEGEQYF.

The gene calls are TRBV19 and TRBJ2-1; TRBD2 aligns across 8 bases. The length of the CDR3 is 15 residues. The ends lost 3 bases at V and 3 bases at J; junction bases unmatched: 4. In germline, CDR1 is LNHDA, CDR2 SQIVND (reference sequence). The CDR3 bases are TGTGCCAGTAGTATTAGTAGCGGGGACTACAATGAGCAGTTCTTC. It codes for CASSISSGDYNEQFF.